One sample yielded the 27 T cell receptor beta chains listed below, sequenced in a study of CD8+ T cells in alopecia areata. It was cDNA, reverse transcribed from extracted RNA, that served as the sequencing template. The data were produced by immunoSEQ multiplex PCR, yet TCRdb's version contains in-frame clones alone and is incomplete. The sample consists of hundreds of thousands of clones, approximately 52% of them appearing once. The sequences come from CD4+ T cells sorted from blood, collected at week 0. The origin of the receptors is a human donor with alopecia areata.

The chain combines TRBV7-6 with TRBJ2-1; D is possibly TRBD2 (6 bases). Looked up from germline, CDR1 is SGHVS and CDR2 is FNYEAQ. The V end was cut by 0 bases, the J end by 5 bases, with 17 bases between. The CDR3 is 17 residues long. CDR3 amino acids: CASSLARTGAANNEQFF. The CDR3 DNA is TGTGCCAGCAGCTTAGCGCGAACGGGAGCTGCCAACAATGAGCAGTTCTTC. Full variable domain (outside the CDR3, taken from reference TRBV7-6 and TRBJ2-1): GAGVSQSPRYKVTKRGQDVALRCDPISGHVSLYWYRQALGQGPEFLTYFNYEAQQDKSGLPNDRFSAERPEGSISTLTIQRTEQRDSAMYRCASSLARTGAANNEQFFGPGTRLTVL.

The rearrangement links TRBV18 to TRBJ1-2; D may be TRBD1 (5 bases). The CDR3 is 13 amino acids. Germline V gene sequence: CDR1 KGHSH, CDR2 LQKENI. V lost 4 bases and J lost 2, with 8 bases in between. For the CDR3, the DNA is TGTGCCAGCTCACGCGACAGCAACTATGGCTACACCTTC. This encodes CASSRDSNYGYTF.

This clone has only a few counts. DNA of the CDR3: TGCAGCGTTTTTCTCTCCGGGACAGGGAGGGAGACCCAGTACTTC. Translating it yields CSVFLSGTGRETQYF. V is TRBV29-1 and J is TRBJ2-5, with 9 bases that match TRBD1. Germline V gives CDR1 SQVTM, CDR2 ANQGSEA. The CDR3 is 15 amino acids. With 5 bases clipped from V and 5 bases from J, the junction kept 12 bases outside the gene matches.

V and J are TRBV6-5 and TRBJ2-7, with 10 bases aligning to TRBD2. This CDR3 region has 15 residues. J gave up 2 bases and V 2 bases, and 3 bases lay outside the gene matches. Germline V lookup: CDR1 MNHEY, CDR2 SVGAGI. The CDR3 here is CASSYALAGPYEQYF. Written as DNA, the CDR3 is TGTGCCAGCAGTTACGCACTAGCGGGACCCTACGAGCAGTACTTC.

The rearrangement joins TRBV4-1 to TRBJ2-7, with D perhaps TRBD1 or TRBD2 (5 bases each). V lost 4 bases, J lost 7 bases, and 17 bases lay in between. This CDR3 is built from 14 residues. Germline V lookup: CDR1 MGHRA, CDR2 YSYEKL. The chain's CDR3 is CASSRATGRGEQYF. The DNA of the CDR3 is TGCGCCAGCAGCCGGGCAACGGGGCGCGGGGAGCAGTACTTC.

V usage is TRBV7-3 and J usage is TRBJ2-5; 8 bases match TRBD1. The germline CDR1 and CDR2 sequences are SGHTA and FQGTGA. V lost 1 base and J lost 4; bases outside the gene matches: 5. This CDR3 has 15 amino acids. The CDR3 here is CASSLKAGGAETQYF. CDR3 DNA: TGTGCCAGCAGCTTAAAAGCAGGGGGCGCAGAGACCCAGTACTTC.

The V call is TRBV30, the J call TRBJ2-3; D is ambiguous. CDR3 length: 13 residues. The V gene's germline CDR1 is GTSNPN and CDR2 SVGIG (reference sequence). Trimming shortened V by 5 bases and J by 1 base, and 10 bases separated the two germline ends. DNA of the CDR3: TGTGCCTGGGGCCAGCTGCGCACAGATACGCAGTATTTT. Protein: CAWGQLRTDTQYF.

Only a few counts were recorded for this clone. V is TRBV6-5 and J is TRBJ1-6; D unclear. The CDR3 length is 13 residues. Per the germline V gene, CDR1 is MNHEY and CDR2 is SVGAGI. V gave up 3 bases and J gave up 6 bases, with 6 bases separating them. The DNA of the CDR3 is TGTGCCAGCAGTTATGGGCCTAATTCACCCCTCCACTTT. It translates to CASSYGPNSPLHF.

CDR3: CASKFAGGGPYEQYF. Written as DNA, the CDR3 is TGTGCCAGCAAGTTCGCGGGGGGCGGTCCCTACGAGCAGTACTTC. This sequence joins TRBV2 and TRBJ2-7, with TRBD2 identical over 8 bases. Germline values: CDR1 SNHLY, CDR2 FYNNEI. CDR3 size: 15 residues. The ends lost 7 bases at V and 2 bases at J; junction bases unmatched: 10.

The chain links TRBV5-1 to TRBJ1-2; 8 bases fit TRBD1. V dropped 4 bases and J dropped 3; count of bases not matched to a gene: 8. CDR3 length: 15 residues. Germline CDR1 reads SGHRS; CDR2 reads YFSETQ. Here the CDR3 reads CASSIGTGMDYGYTF. The CDR3, as DNA: TGCGCCAGCAGCATTGGGACAGGAATGGACTATGGCTACACCTTC.

J is TRBJ2-3 and V is TRBV7-9; D may match TRBD1 or TRBD2 (5 bases each). V lost 3 bases, J lost 7 bases, and 11 bases lay in between. Germline loops: CDR1 SEHNR, CDR2 FQNEAQ (reference sequence). The CDR3 runs to 13 residues. CDR3 region: CASSFVGENTQYF. DNA for the CDR3: TGTGCCAGCAGCTTCGTAGGGGAGAATACGCAGTATTTT.

This clone was counted a few times. The rearrangement joins TRBV11-2 to TRBJ1-2; tentatively, D is TRBD1 (6 bases). V lost 1 base, J lost 8 bases, and 14 bases lay in between. The CDR3 is 14 residues long. The germline V gene encodes CDR1 SGHAT and CDR2 FQNNGV. As DNA, the CDR3 is TGTGCCAGCAGCTTAGCGCGGACAGTGGTAGGCTACACCTTC. Protein product: CASSLARTVVGYTF.

This clone has just a few counts. The gene calls are TRBV7-2 and TRBJ2-5, with 9 bases identical to TRBD1. The V gene's germline CDR1 is SGHTA and CDR2 FQGNSA. J lost 5 bases, V lost 5 bases, and 6 bases had no gene match. The CDR3 consists of 14 residues. CDR3 sequence: CASSITGGGETQYF. CDR3 coding DNA: TGTGCCAGCAGCATTACAGGGGGCGGCGAGACCCAGTACTTC. Combining the CDR3 with reference TRBV7-2 and TRBJ2-5 gives the whole variable domain GAGVSQSPSNKVTEKGKDVELRCDPISGHTALYWYRQSLGQGLEFLIYFQGNSAPDKSGLPSDRFSAERTGGSVSTLTIQRTQQEDSAVYLCASSITGGGETQYFGPGTRLLVL.

This sequence joins TRBV4-1 and TRBJ2-7; 9 bases agree with TRBD1. CDR3 length: 16 residues. V lost 1 base and J lost 4; bases outside the gene matches: 8. Germline V lookup: CDR1 MGHRA, CDR2 YSYEKL. The CDR3 DNA follows: TGCGCCAGCAGCCAAGTTGGACAGGGGTACAGATACGAGCAGTACTTC. This encodes CASSQVGQGYRYEQYF.

The J gene is TRBJ2-7, the V gene TRBV5-1, with a weak D call TRBD2 (6 bases). V lost 4 bases and J 2 bases, leaving 13 bases between the germline ends. Germline V lookup: CDR1 SGHRS, CDR2 YFSETQ. The CDR3 extends over 14 amino acids. The CDR3 sequence is CASSPTRTTYEQYF. The DNA for the CDR3 is TGCGCCAGCAGCCCCACCAGGACTACCTACGAGCAGTACTTC.

J is TRBJ2-7 and V is TRBV9; 11 bases line up with TRBD1. CDR1 SGDLS and CDR2 YYNGEE come from the germline V gene. The CDR3 runs to 15 residues. V lost 3 bases to trimming and J lost 3 bases; unmatched junction nucleotides: 5. CDR3 in DNA: TGTGCCAGCAGCGCCCGGGACAGGGGGTACTACGAGCAGTACTTC. Its translation is CASSARDRGYYEQYF.

As regards this clone: Other DNA sequences from this sample encode an identical CDR3 as well. This chain connects TRBV5-1 to TRBJ1-2; the D gene is possibly TRBD1 (5 bases). This CDR3 has 13 amino acids. V gave up 4 bases and J gave up 1 base, with 8 bases separating them. Germline CDR1 SGHRS, CDR2 YFSETQ. CDR3 in DNA: TGCGCCAGCAGCCTAGACAGTAACTATGGCTACACCTTC. Translation gives CASSLDSNYGYTF.

This clone was counted only a few times. The chain couples TRBV14 to TRBJ1-2; 7 bases match TRBD1. Germline V gene data show CDR1 as SGHDN and CDR2 as FVKESK. This CDR3 has 14 residues. Trimming at V came to 3 bases and at J to 3 bases, leaving 4 bases not matched to a gene. This CDR3 is CASSHTGTDYGYTF. The CDR3 DNA reads as TGTGCCAGCAGCCACACCGGGACAGACTATGGCTACACCTTC.

This clone has only a few counts. The J gene is TRBJ1-5, the V gene TRBV27, with TRBD1 as a possible D gene (5 bases). Germline-derived CDR1 and CDR2 are MNHEY and SMNVEV (reference sequence). V shed 3 bases and J shed 4 bases, with 13 bases lying between them. The CDR3 contains 15 residues. As DNA, the CDR3 is TGTGCCAGCAGTTTGGTCTGGGGCGGGAATCAGCCCCAGCATTTT. It yields the protein CASSLVWGGNQPQHF.

The chain recombines TRBV11-2 with TRBJ2-1; 8 bases fit TRBD1. This CDR3 has 17 amino acids. Unmatched junction bases numbered 7, after V lost 1 base and J lost 2 bases. CDR1 is SGHAT, CDR2 FQNNGV, per germline. The CDR3 coding sequence is TGTGCCAGCAGCTTAGGGTACAGGGGGAGCACCTACAATGAGCAGTTCTTC. Translating gives CASSLGYRGSTYNEQFF.

The rearrangement links TRBV27 to TRBJ2-3; 12 bases line up with TRBD2. The CDR3 has 16 amino acids. Germline lookup yields CDR1 MNHEY and CDR2 SMNVEV (reference sequence). The V and J ends lost 6 bases and 6 bases, in that order; junction bases with no gene match: 10. As DNA, the CDR3 is TGTGCCAGCAGCCTATATACTAGCGGGAGGTCTGATACGCAGTATTTT. It encodes CASSLYTSGRSDTQYF.

V gene TRBV5-4 combines with J gene TRBJ2-3; D unresolved. V gave up 1 base and J gave up 5 bases, with 5 bases separating them. Germline lookup yields CDR1 SGHNT and CDR2 YYREEE (reference sequence). CDR3 size: 12 residues. In DNA form, the CDR3 reads TGTGCCAGCAGCTTGATGGGAGATACGCAGTATTTT. This gives the protein CASSLMGDTQYF.

The chain links TRBV6-7 to TRBJ1-6; no definite D call. TRBV6-7 is identified as an open reading frame with a role that is uncertain. Trimming pared 4 bases from V and 5 bases from J, leaving 15 bases between. The CDR3 length is 16 residues. The CDR3 nucleotides are TGTGCCAGCAGTTGGATCCGGGGAGTAGATAATTCACCCCTCCACTTT. Its protein is CASSWIRGVDNSPLHF.

This clone was recorded only once. This chain joins TRBV25-1 and TRBJ1-2; D unresolved. The CDR3 spans 12 residues. The ends were cut back, 2 bases at V and 4 bases at J, with 5 bases in the middle. The germline V gene has CDR1 MGHDK and CDR2 SYGVNS. The CDR3 DNA sequence: TGTGCCAGCAGTGAAGGGCTCTATGGCTACACCTTC. Protein: CASSEGLYGYTF.

There are a few counts of this clone. The rearrangement uses TRBV9 and TRBJ2-1; TRBD2 matches at 7 bases. V lost 8 bases, J lost 0 bases, and 5 bases stayed unmatched. The CDR3 has 14 residues. Germline V lookup: CDR1 SGDLS, CDR2 YYNGEE. This CDR3 reads CASQASGSYNEQFF. Written as DNA, the CDR3 is TGTGCCAGTCAAGCTAGCGGCTCCTACAATGAGCAGTTCTTC.

This clone was detected only a few times. V and J are TRBV6-5 and TRBJ2-1, with 7 bases aligning to TRBD2. The CDR3 consists of 15 residues. The ends lost 5 bases at V and 4 bases at J; junction bases unmatched: 8. CDR1 and CDR2 from the germline V gene are MNHEY and SVGAGI. CDR3 amino acids: CASSLRGGPYNEQFF. The DNA of the CDR3 is TGTGCCAGCAGTCTTCGCGGGGGACCTTACAATGAGCAGTTCTTC.

About this clone itself: At one end, the junction sequence differs from germline, possibly due to a read error. The chain combines TRBV7-7 with TRBJ2-5, with D uncertain. Per the germline V gene, CDR1 is SSHAT and CDR2 is FNYEAQ (reference sequence). The CDR3 contains 16 residues. DNA of the CDR3: TGTGCTAGCAGCTTAGGAGTGTCAGTCTTTCAAGAGACCCAGTACTTC. Translated, it gives CASSLGVSVFQETQYF.